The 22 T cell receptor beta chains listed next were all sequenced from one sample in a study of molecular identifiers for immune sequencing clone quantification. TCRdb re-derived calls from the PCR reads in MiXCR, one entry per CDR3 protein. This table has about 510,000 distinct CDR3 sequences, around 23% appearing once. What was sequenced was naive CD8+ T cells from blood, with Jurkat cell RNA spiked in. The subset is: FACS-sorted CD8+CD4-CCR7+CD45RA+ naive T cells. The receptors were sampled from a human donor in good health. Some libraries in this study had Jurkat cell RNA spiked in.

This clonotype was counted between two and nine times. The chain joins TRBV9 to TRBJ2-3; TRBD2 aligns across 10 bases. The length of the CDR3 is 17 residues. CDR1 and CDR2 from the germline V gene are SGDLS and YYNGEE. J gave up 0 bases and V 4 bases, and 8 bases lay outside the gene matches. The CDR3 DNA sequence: TGTGCCAGCAGCCCCGGACGGACTAGCGGTAGCACAGATACGCAGTATTTT. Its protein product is CASSPGRTSGSTDTQYF. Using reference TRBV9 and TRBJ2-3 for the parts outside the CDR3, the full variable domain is DSGVTQTPKHLITATGQRVTLRCSPRSGDLSVYWYQQSLDQGLQFLIQYYNGEERAKGNILERFSAQQFPDLHSELNLSSLELGDSALYFCASSPGRTSGSTDTQYFGPGTRLTVL.

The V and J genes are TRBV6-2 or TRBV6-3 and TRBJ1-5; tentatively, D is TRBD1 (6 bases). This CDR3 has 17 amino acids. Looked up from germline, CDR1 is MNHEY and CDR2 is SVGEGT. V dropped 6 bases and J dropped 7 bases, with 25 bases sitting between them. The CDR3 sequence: CASSPIPLQGGQQPQHF. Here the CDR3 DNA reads TGTGCCAGCAGCCCAATTCCCTTACAGGGAGGTCAACAGCCCCAGCATTTT.

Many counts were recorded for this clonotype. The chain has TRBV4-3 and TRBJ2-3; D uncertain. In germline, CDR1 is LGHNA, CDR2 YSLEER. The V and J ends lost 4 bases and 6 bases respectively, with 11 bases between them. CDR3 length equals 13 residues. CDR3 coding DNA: TGCGCCAGCAGCCCAGGCGCTGTGGATACGCAGTATTTT. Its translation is CASSPGAVDTQYF.

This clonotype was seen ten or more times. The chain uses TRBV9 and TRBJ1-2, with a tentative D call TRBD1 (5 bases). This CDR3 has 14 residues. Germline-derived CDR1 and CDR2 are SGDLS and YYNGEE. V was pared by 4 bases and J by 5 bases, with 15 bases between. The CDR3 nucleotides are TGTGCCAGCAGCTCCTCAGACAGCCTATATGGCTACACCTTC. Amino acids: CASSSSDSLYGYTF.

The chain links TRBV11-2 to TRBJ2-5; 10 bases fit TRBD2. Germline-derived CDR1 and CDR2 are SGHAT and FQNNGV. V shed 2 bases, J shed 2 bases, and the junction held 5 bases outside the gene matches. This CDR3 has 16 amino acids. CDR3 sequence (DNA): TGTGCCAGCAGCTTAAGTGGTAGCGGGGGGCAAGAGACCCAGTACTTC. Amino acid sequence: CASSLSGSGGQETQYF. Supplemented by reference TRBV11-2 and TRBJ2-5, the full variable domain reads EAGVAQSPRYKIIEKRQSVAFWCNPISGHATLYWYQQILGQGPKLLIQFQNNGVVDDSQLPKDRFSAERLKGVDSTLKIQPAKLEDSAVYLCASSLSGSGGQETQYFGPGTRLLVL.

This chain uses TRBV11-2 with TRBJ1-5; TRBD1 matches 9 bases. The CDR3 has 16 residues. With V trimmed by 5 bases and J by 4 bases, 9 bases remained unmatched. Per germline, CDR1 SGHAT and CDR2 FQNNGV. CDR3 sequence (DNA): TGTGCCAGCAGCACCCGGACAGGGGAGATAAATCAGCCCCAGCATTTT. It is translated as CASSTRTGEINQPQHF.

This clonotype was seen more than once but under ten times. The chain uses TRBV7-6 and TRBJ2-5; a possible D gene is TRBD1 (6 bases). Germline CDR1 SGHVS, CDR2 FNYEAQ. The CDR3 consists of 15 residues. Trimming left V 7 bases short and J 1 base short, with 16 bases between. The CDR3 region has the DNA TGTGCCAGCACGGGAATAGGGACACTCCAAGAGACCCAGTACTTC. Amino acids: CASTGIGTLQETQYF.

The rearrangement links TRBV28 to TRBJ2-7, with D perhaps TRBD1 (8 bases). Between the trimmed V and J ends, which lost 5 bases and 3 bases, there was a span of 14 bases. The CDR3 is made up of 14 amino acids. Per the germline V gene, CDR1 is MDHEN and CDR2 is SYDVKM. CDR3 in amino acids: CASSENRGGYEQYF. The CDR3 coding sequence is TGTGCCAGCAGTGAGAACAGGGGGGGCTACGAGCAGTACTTC.

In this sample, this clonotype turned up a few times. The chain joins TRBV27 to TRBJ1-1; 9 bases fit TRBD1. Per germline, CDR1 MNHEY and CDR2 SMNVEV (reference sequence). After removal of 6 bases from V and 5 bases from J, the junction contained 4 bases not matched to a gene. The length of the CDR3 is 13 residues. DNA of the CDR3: TGTGCCAGCAGATTCGGACAGGGGACTGAAGCTTTCTTT. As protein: CASRFGQGTEAFF.

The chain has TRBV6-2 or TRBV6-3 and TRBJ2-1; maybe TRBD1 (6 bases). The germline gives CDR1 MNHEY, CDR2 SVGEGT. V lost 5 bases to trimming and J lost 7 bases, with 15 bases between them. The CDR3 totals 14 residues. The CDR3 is CASSGQFGDNEQFF. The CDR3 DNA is TGTGCCAGCAGTGGACAGTTTGGGGATAATGAGCAGTTCTTC.

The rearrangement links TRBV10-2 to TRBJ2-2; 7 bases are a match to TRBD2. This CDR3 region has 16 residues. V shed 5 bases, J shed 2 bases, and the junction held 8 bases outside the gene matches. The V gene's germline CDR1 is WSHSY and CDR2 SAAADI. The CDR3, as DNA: TGCGCCAGCAGTACCCCCGGGGGGTCCAACACCGGGGAGCTGTTTTTT. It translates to CASSTPGGSNTGELFF.

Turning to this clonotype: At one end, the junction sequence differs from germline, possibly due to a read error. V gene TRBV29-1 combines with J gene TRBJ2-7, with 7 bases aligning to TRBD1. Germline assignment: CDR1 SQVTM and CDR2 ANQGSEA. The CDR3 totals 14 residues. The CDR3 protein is CSIELQGRSYEQYF. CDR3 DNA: TGCAGCATTGAACTACAGGGGAGATCCTACGAGCAGTACTTC.

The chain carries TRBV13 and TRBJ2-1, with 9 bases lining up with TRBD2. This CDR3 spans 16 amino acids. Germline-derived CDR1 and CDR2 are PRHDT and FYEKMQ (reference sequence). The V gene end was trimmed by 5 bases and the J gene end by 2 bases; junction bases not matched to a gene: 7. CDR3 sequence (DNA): TGTGCCAGCAGCACCCGCCTAGCGGGACCCTACAATGAGCAGTTCTTC. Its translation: CASSTRLAGPYNEQFF.

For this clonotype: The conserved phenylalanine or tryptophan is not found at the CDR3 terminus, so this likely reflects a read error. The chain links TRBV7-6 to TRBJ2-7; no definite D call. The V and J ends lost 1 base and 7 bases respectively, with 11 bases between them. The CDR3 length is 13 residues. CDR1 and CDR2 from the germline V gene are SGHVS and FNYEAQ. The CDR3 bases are TGTGCCAGCAGCTTAGAGGGCACGAGTGAGCAGTACCTC. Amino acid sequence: CASSLEGTSEQYL.

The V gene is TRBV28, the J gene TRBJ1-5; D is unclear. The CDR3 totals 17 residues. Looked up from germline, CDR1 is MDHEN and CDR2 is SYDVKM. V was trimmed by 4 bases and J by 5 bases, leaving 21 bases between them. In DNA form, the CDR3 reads TGTGCCAGCAGTTGGCACAGAGCCCCCCCCGTCGATCAGCCCCAGCATTTT. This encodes CASSWHRAPPVDQPQHF.

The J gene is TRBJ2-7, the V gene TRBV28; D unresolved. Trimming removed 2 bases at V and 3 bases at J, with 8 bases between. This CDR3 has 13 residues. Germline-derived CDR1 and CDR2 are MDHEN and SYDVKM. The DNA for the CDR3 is TGTGCCAGCAGTTTAAAACAGATCTACGAGCAGTACTTC. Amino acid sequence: CASSLKQIYEQYF.

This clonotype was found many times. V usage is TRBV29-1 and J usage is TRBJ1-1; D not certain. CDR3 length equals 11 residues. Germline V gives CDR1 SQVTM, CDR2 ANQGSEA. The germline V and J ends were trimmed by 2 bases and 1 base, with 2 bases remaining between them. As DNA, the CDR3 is TGCAGCGTTGAACCGAACACTGAAGCTTTCTTT. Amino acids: CSVEPNTEAFF.

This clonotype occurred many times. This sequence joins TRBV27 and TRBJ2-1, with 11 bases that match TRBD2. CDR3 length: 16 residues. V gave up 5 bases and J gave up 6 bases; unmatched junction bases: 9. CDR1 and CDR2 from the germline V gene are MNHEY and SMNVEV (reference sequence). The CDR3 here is CASSPLAGGPSNEQFF. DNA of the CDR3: TGTGCCAGCAGTCCCTTAGCGGGAGGGCCCTCCAATGAGCAGTTCTTC.

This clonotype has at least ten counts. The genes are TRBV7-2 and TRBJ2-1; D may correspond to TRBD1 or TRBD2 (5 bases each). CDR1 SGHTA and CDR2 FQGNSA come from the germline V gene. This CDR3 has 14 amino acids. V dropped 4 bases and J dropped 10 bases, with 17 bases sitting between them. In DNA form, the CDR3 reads TGTGCCAGCAGCTCCCCGGGGCCCGGGGAGGAGCAGTTCTTC. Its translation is CASSSPGPGEEQFF.

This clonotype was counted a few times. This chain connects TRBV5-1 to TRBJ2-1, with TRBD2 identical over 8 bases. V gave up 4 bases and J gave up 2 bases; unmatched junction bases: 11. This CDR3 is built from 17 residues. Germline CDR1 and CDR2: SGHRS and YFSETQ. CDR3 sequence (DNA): TGCGCCAGCAGCCCGGGGGGGCGGGAGGACCCCTACAATGAGCAGTTCTTC. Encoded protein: CASSPGGREDPYNEQFF.

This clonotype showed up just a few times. For the CDR3, the DNA is TGTGCCAGCAGTTACTCAGGGGCAAGCTCCTACGAGCAGTACTTC. Its translation: CASSYSGASSYEQYF. The chain combines TRBV6-5 with TRBJ2-7; perhaps TRBD1 as D (5 bases). Trimming pared 0 bases from V and 0 bases from J, leaving 9 bases between. This CDR3 is 15 amino acids long. Germline V lookup: CDR1 MNHEY, CDR2 SVGAGI.

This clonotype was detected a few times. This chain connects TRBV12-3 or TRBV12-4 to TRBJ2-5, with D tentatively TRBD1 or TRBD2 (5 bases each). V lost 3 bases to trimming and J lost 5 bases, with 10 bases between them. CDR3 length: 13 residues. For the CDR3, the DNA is TGTGCCAGCAGTTTTACCAGGGAGGAGACCCAGTACTTC. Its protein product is CASSFTREETQYF.